This T cell receptor beta chain was found in a study of blood T cell repertoires in COVID-19. Overall study context: Italy, Spain and the United States were the sources of the convalescent and acute COVID-19 samples. From T cells, B-cell-depleted T cells, or PBMCs came the material, which was cDNA or gDNA.

Methods used by the authors: From reference gene primer amplification, estimates of nucleated cell counts were derived. The assay was immunoSEQ multiplex PCR, and TCRdb's table has in-frame clones only and misses some. The V and J calls and the clone size are those of that table, but D and trimming were determined from the DNA. Of under 200,000 clones listed, less than 90% were seen once; the top ten hold about 14%. Patients of the Seattle cohort, enrolled during active infection, were followed longitudinally. The germline V gene has CDR1 ENHRY and CDR2 SYGVKD. This CDR3 has 13 amino acids. Notes on this clone: At one end the junction does not follow the germline gene, possibly because of a read error.

This receptor was obtained from a woman in her seventies with COVID-19, enrolled during active disease. Sequenced material: peripheral blood. The chain employs TRBV10-3 and TRBJ2-1, with D perhaps TRBD2 (5 bases). The CDR3 here is CAISEFGVNEQFF. In DNA, the CDR3 is TGTGCCATCAGCGAGTTCGGGGTGAATGAGCAGTTCTTC.